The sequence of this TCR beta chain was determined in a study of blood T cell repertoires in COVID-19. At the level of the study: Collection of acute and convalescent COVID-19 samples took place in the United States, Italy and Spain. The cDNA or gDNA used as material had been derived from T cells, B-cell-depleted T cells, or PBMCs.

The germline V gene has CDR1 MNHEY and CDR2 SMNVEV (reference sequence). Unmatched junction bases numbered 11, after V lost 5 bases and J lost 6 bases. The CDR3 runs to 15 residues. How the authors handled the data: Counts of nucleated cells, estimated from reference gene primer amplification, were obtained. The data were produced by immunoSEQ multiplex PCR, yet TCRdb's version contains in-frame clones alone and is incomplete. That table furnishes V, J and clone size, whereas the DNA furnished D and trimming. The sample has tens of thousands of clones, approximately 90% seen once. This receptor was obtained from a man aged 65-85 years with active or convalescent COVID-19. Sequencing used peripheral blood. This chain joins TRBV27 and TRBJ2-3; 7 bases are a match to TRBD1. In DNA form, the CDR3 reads TGTGCCAGCAGTCAGACAGGACAGGAATGGGATACGCAGTATTTT. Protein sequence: CASSQTGQEWDTQYF.